This T cell receptor beta chain emerged from a study of Ad26.COV2.S vaccination and SARS-CoV-2 variants. Germline V lookup: CDR1 MNHEY, CDR2 SVGAGI. The length of the CDR3 is 12 residues. V lost 10 bases, J lost 1 base, and 10 bases lay in between. The treatment here: roughly 20 received Ad26.COV2.S at low or high dose, single or two shots; 5 received placebo; per-sample allocation not given. Sampling was done on day 63 after the first vaccine or placebo injection. The shot given was an Ad26 vector that makes Wuhan-strain SARS-CoV-2 spike. Only in-frame clones appear in the TCRdb table, and some are missing; sequencing was by immunoSEQ multiplex PCR. The table includes 400,000 to 450,000 clones, less than 95% detected once.

The chain employs TRBV6-5 and TRBJ1-2, with D possibly TRBD1 on 5 matching bases. Sequenced material: peripheral blood, taken in a trial of Ad26.COV2.S vaccine versus placebo. The TCR originated in a person between 18 and 59 years old who received the Ad26.COV2.S COVID-19 vaccine or a placebo. The CDR3 protein is CATQDSNYGYTF. In nucleotides, the CDR3 is TGTGCCACCCAAGACAGTAACTATGGCTACACCTTC.